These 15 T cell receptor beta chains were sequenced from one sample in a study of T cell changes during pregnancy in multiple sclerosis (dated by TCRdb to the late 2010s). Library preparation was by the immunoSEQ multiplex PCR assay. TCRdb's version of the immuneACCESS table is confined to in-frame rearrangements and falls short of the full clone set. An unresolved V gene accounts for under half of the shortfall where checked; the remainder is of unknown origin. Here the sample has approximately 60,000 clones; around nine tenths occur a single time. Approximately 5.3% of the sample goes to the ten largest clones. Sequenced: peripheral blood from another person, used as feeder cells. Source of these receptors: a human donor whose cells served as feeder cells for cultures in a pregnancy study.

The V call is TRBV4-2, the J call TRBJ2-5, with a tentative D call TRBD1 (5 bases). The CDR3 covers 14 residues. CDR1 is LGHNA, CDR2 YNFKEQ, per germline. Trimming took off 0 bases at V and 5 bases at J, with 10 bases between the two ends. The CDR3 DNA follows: TGTGCCAGCAGCCAAGAGGGGCTGAGGGAGACCCAGTACTTC. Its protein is CASSQEGLRETQYF.

CDR3 nucleotides: TGCGCCAGCACCTTAGCGGGAATAGGGGATACGCAGTATTTT. This codes for CASTLAGIGDTQYF. The chain has TRBV5-1 and TRBJ2-3; 8 nucleotides match TRBD2. The V gene end was trimmed by 6 bases and the J gene end by 6 bases; junction bases not matched to a gene: 9. Germline V gives CDR1 SGHRS, CDR2 YFSETQ. This CDR3 is 14 amino acids long.

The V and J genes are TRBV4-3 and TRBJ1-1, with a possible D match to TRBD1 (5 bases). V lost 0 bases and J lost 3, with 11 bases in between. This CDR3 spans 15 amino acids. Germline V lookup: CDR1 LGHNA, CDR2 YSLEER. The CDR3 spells CASSQEEGRDTEAFF. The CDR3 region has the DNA TGCGCCAGCAGCCAAGAAGAGGGGCGTGACACTGAAGCTTTCTTT.

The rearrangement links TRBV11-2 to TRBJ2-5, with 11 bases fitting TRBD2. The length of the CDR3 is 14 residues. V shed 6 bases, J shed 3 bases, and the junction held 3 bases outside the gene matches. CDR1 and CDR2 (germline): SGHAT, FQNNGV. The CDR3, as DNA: TGTGCCAGCAGAAAGGGACTAGCGGAAGAGACCCAGTACTTC. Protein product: CASRKGLAEETQYF.

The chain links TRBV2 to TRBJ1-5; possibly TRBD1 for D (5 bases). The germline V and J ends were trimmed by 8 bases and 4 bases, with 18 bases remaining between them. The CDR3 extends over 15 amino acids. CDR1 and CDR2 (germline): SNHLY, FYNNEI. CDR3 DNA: TGTGCCAGCGCCGAAGGAGATTGGGGGAATCAGCCCCAGCATTTT. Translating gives CASAEGDWGNQPQHF.

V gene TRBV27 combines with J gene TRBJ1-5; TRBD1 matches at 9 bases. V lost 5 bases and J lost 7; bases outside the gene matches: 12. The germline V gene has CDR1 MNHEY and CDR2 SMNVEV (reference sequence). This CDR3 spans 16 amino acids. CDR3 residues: CASSPQTGGYRQPQHF. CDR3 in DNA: TGTGCCAGCAGTCCCCAGACAGGGGGATATCGGCAGCCCCAGCATTTT.

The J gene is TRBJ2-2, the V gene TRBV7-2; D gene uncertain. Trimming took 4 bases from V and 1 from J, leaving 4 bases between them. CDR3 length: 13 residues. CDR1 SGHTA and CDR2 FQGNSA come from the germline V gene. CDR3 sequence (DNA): TGTGCCAGCAGCTCCCTGAACACCGGGGAGCTGTTTTTT. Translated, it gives CASSSLNTGELFF. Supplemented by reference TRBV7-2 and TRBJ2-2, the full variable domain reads GAGVSQSPSNKVTEKGKDVELRCDPISGHTALYWYRQSLGQGLEFLIYFQGNSAPDKSGLPSDRFSAERTGGSVSTLTIQRTQQEDSAVYLCASSSLNTGELFFGEGSRLTVL.

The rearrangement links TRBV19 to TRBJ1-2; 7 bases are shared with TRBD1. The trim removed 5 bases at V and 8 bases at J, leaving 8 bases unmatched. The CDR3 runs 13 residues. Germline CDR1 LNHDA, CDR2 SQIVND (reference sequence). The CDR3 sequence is CASSVRTGGGYTF. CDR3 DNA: TGTGCCAGTAGTGTAAGGACAGGCGGGGGCTACACCTTC.

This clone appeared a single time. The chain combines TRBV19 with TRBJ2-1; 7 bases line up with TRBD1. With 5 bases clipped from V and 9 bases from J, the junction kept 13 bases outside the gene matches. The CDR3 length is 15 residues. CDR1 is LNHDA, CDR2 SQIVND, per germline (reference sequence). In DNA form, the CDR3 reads TGTGCCAGTAGTTTACTACAGGGGCACGATAGTGAGCAGTTCTTC. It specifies CASSLLQGHDSEQFF.

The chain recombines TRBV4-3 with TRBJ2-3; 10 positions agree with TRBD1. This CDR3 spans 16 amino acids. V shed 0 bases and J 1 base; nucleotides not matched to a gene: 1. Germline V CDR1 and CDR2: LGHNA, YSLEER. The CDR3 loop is CASSQDGTGGTDTQYF. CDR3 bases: TGCGCCAGCAGCCAAGATGGGACAGGGGGCACAGATACGCAGTATTTT.

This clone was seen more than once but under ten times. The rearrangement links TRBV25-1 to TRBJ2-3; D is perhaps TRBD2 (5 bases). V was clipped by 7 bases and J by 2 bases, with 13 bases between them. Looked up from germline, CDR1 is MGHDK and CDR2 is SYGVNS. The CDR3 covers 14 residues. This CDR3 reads CASTPREYTDTQYF. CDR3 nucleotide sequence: TGTGCCAGCACTCCGAGGGAGTACACAGATACGCAGTATTTT.

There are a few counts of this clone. The CDR3 here is CAISGPRDSGANVLTF. In DNA form, the CDR3 reads TGTGCCATCAGTGGTCCGCGGGACTCTGGGGCCAACGTCCTGACTTTC. The chain uses TRBV10-3 and TRBJ2-6, with D perhaps matching TRBD2 (6 bases). This CDR3 comprises 16 residues. V lost 4 bases to trimming and J lost 0 bases, with 10 bases between them. In germline, CDR1 is ENHRY, CDR2 SYGVKD.

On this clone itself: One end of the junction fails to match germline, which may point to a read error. CDR3 loop: CASSLVRGGTAF. For the CDR3, the DNA is TGTGCCAGCAGCTTAGTCAGGGGTGGAACGGCCTTC. This chain joins TRBV7-9 and TRBJ1-2; D is possibly TRBD1 (6 bases). Germline CDR1 is SEHNR and CDR2 is FQNEAQ (reference sequence). The CDR3 has 12 residues.

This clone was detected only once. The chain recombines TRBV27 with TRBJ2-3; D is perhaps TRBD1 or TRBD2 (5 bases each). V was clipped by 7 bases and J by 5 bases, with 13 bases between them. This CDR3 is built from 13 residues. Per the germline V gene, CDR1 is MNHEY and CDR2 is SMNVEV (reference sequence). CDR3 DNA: TGTGCCAGCAAAACCCGGGGCCTAGATACGCAGTATTTT. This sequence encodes CASKTRGLDTQYF.

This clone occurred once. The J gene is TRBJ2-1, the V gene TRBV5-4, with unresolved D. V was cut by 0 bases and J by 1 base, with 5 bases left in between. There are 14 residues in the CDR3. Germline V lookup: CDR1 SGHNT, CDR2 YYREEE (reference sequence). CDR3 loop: CASSLVRSYNEQFF. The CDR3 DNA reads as TGTGCCAGCAGCTTGGTCAGGTCCTACAATGAGCAGTTCTTC.